This T cell receptor beta chain was found in a study of T cells in tuberculosis. In the study overall: Sequenced TCRs come from CD1B-GMM tetramer-binding T cells. This South African cohort compared adolescents with or without latent tuberculosis against adults with active tuberculosis.

This CDR3 is built from 17 residues. Germline-derived CDR1 and CDR2 are SGDLS and YYNGEE. The V end lost 2 bases, the J end lost 4 bases, and 20 bases lay between the germline ends. General study findings and limits: Classification accuracy was roughly 87% (AUROC 0.85 to 0.95) with the GMM-specific repertoire. Active tuberculosis patients had shorter CDR3-alpha; the beta difference was nonsignificant.

On this clone itself: Its target is not known.

Using immunoSEQ multiplex PCR, the repertoire was profiled, and TCRdb retains in-frame clones only, with some absent. The sample comprises about 37,000 clones, around 93% of which are singletons, and 9% to 13% rests with the top ten. V and J are TRBV9 and TRBJ2-3; possible D gene TRBD2, 5 bases. The sequenced sample was PBMCs. The receptor was derived from a donor aged 10-29 years with latent tuberculosis or without tuberculosis infection. Some clones in this sample may be carry-over from other donors' samples. CDR3 loop: CASSVGDRGPPSDTQYF. CDR3 DNA: TGTGCCAGCAGCGTGGGAGACCGAGGCCCCCCTTCAGATACGCAGTATTTT.